This TCR beta chain was sequenced during a study of blood T cell repertoires in COVID-19. As handled by the study authors: Estimation of nucleated cell counts was performed using reference gene primer amplification. TCRdb's copy holds only in-frame clones and misses some; the assay was immunoSEQ multiplex PCR. The D gene and trimming were derived from the DNA, and the V and J assignments and clone size from that table. This sample has 140,000 or so clones, with roughly 80% found just once. The V end lost 2 bases, the J end lost 0 bases, and 15 bases lay between the germline ends. The germline CDR1 and CDR2 sequences are MGHRA and YSYEKL. The CDR3 has 17 residues.

Sequencing was carried out using peripheral blood. The TCR comes from a man aged 50-60 years with active or convalescent COVID-19. The gene calls are TRBV4-1 and TRBJ2-3; D might be TRBD2 (6 bases). CDR3: CASSQPPGGASTDTQYF. The CDR3 bases are TGCGCCAGCAGCCAACCCCCGGGCGGGGCGAGCACAGATACGCAGTATTTT.